These 19 T cell receptor beta chains came from one sample sequenced in a study of blood T cell repertoires in COVID-19. The table came from immunoSEQ multiplex PCR; TCRdb's copy has only in-frame clones and leaves some out. Among around 150,000 clones listed, 92% were seen once. The material sequenced was peripheral blood. The receptors were sampled from a man aged 25-45 years with COVID-19, enrolled during active disease.

This chain connects TRBV28 to TRBJ1-5; D uncertain. CDR3 length equals 15 residues. Germline V gene lookup returns CDR1 MDHEN and CDR2 SYDVKM. The germline V and J ends were trimmed by 2 bases and 3 bases, with 11 bases remaining between them. CDR3 DNA sequence: TGTGCCAGCAGTTTACCGGAGACCTTCAATCAGCCCCAGCATTTT. Translation: CASSLPETFNQPQHF.

The V call is TRBV10-3, the J call TRBJ1-6; TRBD1 aligns across 7 bases. Germline CDR1 is ENHRY and CDR2 is SYGVKD. Unmatched junction bases numbered 10, after V lost 10 bases and J lost 7 bases. This CDR3 has 14 residues. The CDR3 is CATTPGQLNSPLHF. CDR3 DNA: TGTGCCACTACTCCGGGACAGCTAAATTCACCCCTCCACTTT.

This chain joins TRBV5-1 and TRBJ1-5, with D perhaps matching TRBD1 (6 bases). This CDR3 has 14 amino acids. The V gene's germline CDR1 is SGHRS and CDR2 YFSETQ. V was shortened by 0 bases and J by 2 bases, with 6 bases between the two germline ends. The CDR3: CASSLAGGNQPQHF. The CDR3 DNA is TGCGCCAGCAGCTTGGCAGGGGGCAATCAGCCCCAGCATTTT.

In this sample, this clone turned up a few times. J is TRBJ2-7 and V is TRBV4-2, with a possible D match to TRBD2 (5 bases). In germline, CDR1 is LGHNA, CDR2 YNFKEQ. The CDR3 length is 16 residues. V lost 0 bases to trimming and J lost 5 bases, with 17 bases between them. The CDR3 loop is CASSQEGRDYPHEQYF. The DNA of the CDR3 is TGTGCCAGCAGCCAAGAAGGGCGAGACTACCCCCACGAGCAGTACTTC.

The chain is built from TRBV24-1 and TRBJ1-2; D gene ambiguous. Trimming left V 1 base short and J 6 bases short, with 11 bases between. This CDR3 is 14 amino acids long. Germline assignment: CDR1 KGHDR and CDR2 SFDVKD. CDR3 nucleotides: TGTGCCACCAGTGATTTTGGAAGGGAGGATGGCTACACCTTC. Translating gives CATSDFGREDGYTF.

The gene calls are TRBV4-2 and TRBJ2-2, with TRBD2 as a possible D gene (6 bases). In germline, CDR1 is LGHNA, CDR2 YNFKEQ. V lost 3 bases and J 4 bases, leaving 9 bases between the germline ends. This CDR3 comprises 14 residues. The CDR3 DNA reads as TGTGCCAGCAGCCAGCTGGGGGGCACCGGGGAGCTGTTTTTT. This encodes CASSQLGGTGELFF.

The rearrangement joins TRBV5-1 to TRBJ2-3; 11 nucleotides match TRBD2. The CDR3 consists of 18 residues. Germline CDR1 is SGHRS and CDR2 is YFSETQ. Losses at the gene ends were 2 bases for V and 4 bases for J; bases not matched to a gene: 12. CDR3 in amino acids: CASSFLTSGSSFADTQYF. CDR3 nucleotides: TGCGCCAGCAGCTTTCTAACTAGCGGGAGTAGTTTCGCAGATACGCAGTATTTT.

The chain has TRBV19 and TRBJ2-4; D is unclear. The V gene lost 8 bases and the J gene lost 9 bases, with 17 bases spanning the gap. There are 13 residues in the CDR3. CDR1 is LNHDA and CDR2 is SQIVND in the germline V gene (reference sequence). The chain's CDR3 is CASGPPGFGIQYF. Written as DNA, the CDR3 is TGTGCCAGTGGTCCACCCGGGTTTGGCATTCAGTACTTC.

The chain employs TRBV29-1 and TRBJ1-1; possibly TRBD1 for D (5 bases). Germline V lookup: CDR1 SQVTM, CDR2 ANQGSEA. This CDR3 has 13 amino acids. The V gene lost 7 bases and the J gene lost 5 bases, with 17 bases spanning the gap. CDR3: CSGLGGVETEAFF. CDR3 coding DNA: TGCAGCGGGCTGGGGGGTGTAGAGACTGAAGCTTTCTTT.

The rearrangement joins TRBV6-6 to TRBJ2-7; 7 bases match TRBD1. The CDR3 is 12 amino acids. J lost 1 base, V lost 6 bases, and 0 bases had no gene match. Germline lookup yields CDR1 MNHNY and CDR2 SVGAGI (reference sequence). The CDR3 is CASRGQSYEQYF. The DNA of the CDR3 is TGTGCCAGCAGGGGACAGTCCTACGAGCAGTACTTC.

J is TRBJ1-1 and V is TRBV6-4; D remains ambiguous. Germline values: CDR1 MRHNA, CDR2 SNTAGT. Trimming took off 0 bases at V and 4 bases at J, with 21 bases between the two ends. The CDR3 loop spans 18 amino acids. The CDR3 DNA follows: TGTGCCAGCAGTGACTCGATTCGCAGGTGGGTTTGTGGCACTGAAGCTTTCTTT. Its protein is CASSDSIRRWVCGTEAFF.

This clone occurred once. J is TRBJ2-3 and V is TRBV6-2 or TRBV6-3; 7 bases are a match to TRBD1. CDR1 MNHEY and CDR2 SVGEGT come from the germline V gene. The CDR3 has 15 residues. The V and J ends lost 6 bases and 2 bases, in that order; junction bases with no gene match: 8. Here the CDR3 reads CASSLQGRPTDTQYF. DNA for the CDR3: TGTGCCAGCAGCCTACAGGGGAGACCCACAGATACGCAGTATTTT.

This clone is a singleton in its sample. The chain uses TRBV5-6 and TRBJ2-7, with a tentative D call TRBD2 (7 bases). Trimming took 2 bases from V and 7 from J, leaving 10 bases between them. This CDR3 has 12 amino acids. In germline, CDR1 is SGHDT, CDR2 YYEEEE. The CDR3 coding sequence is TGTGCCAGCAGCTTCGGGGGGCTTGAGCAGTACTTC. This sequence encodes CASSFGGLEQYF.

This clone was recorded a few times. CDR3 residues: CASSVDGSSGNTIYF. CDR3 DNA sequence: TGTGCCAGCAGTGTCGACGGGAGCTCTGGAAACACCATATATTTT. The V gene is TRBV2, the J gene TRBJ1-3; no definite D call. CDR3 length equals 15 residues. Per germline, CDR1 SNHLY and CDR2 FYNNEI. Trimming removed 4 bases at V and 0 bases at J, with 10 bases between.

The rearrangement uses TRBV15 and TRBJ2-5, with D possibly TRBD2 on 6 matching bases. From germline, CDR1 is LNHNV and CDR2 YYDKDF (reference sequence). The germline V and J ends were trimmed by 0 bases and 1 base, with 12 bases remaining between them. CDR3 size: 16 residues. The CDR3 nucleotides read TGTGCCACCAGCAGAGATAGATCGGGACTCCAAGAGACCCAGTACTTC. Protein sequence: CATSRDRSGLQETQYF.

This clone was observed a few times. The CDR3 region is CASRETGFPYEQYF. In DNA, the CDR3 is TGTGCCAGCAGGGAGACAGGGTTCCCCTACGAGCAGTACTTC. The chain employs TRBV7-9 and TRBJ2-7; 7 bases are a match to TRBD1. This CDR3 has 14 residues. The trim removed 6 bases at V and 2 bases at J, leaving 7 bases unmatched. Germline V gene data show CDR1 as SEHNR and CDR2 as FQNEAQ (reference sequence).

This clone was found once. The CDR3 DNA sequence: TGTGCCAGCAGTCAAGGACTTGGTACGCAGTATTTT. Protein sequence: CASSQGLGTQYF. The chain joins TRBV12-3 or TRBV12-4 to TRBJ2-3, with D possibly TRBD2 on 5 matching bases. V was pared by 5 bases and J by 8 bases, with 11 bases between. The CDR3 runs 12 residues.

This clone was seen more than once but under ten times. The chain links TRBV7-9 to TRBJ1-4; D call uncertain. This CDR3 is 16 amino acids long. CDR1 SEHNR and CDR2 FQNEAQ come from the germline V gene (reference sequence). The germline V and J ends were trimmed by 2 bases and 6 bases, with 16 bases remaining between them. DNA for the CDR3: TGTGCCAGCAGCTTACGGTCCGGGTACGGTGATGAAAAACTGTTTTTT. Translating it yields CASSLRSGYGDEKLFF.

The genes are TRBV19 and TRBJ2-3; D remains ambiguous. CDR3 length: 17 residues. Deletions cut 5 bases from V and 2 bases from J, with 20 bases between. Looked up from germline, CDR1 is LNHDA and CDR2 is SQIVND (reference sequence). The CDR3 sequence is CASSAFRSPYHTDTQYF. In DNA, the CDR3 is TGTGCCAGTAGTGCCTTCAGGTCTCCTTACCACACAGATACGCAGTATTTT.